The next 19 T cell receptor beta chains were all read from a single sample in a study of blood T cells in healthy people across ages. The second PCR ran about 6 to 12 cycles with a sample-barcoded 5' primer and J-beta primers. TCRdb re-called the 5' RACE reads through MiXCR, storing one row per CDR3 protein. The data show about 580,000 distinct CDR3 sequences, with 40% to 55% seen just once and about 22% held by the top ten. Sequences were obtained from blood. All receptors derive from an older man in good health.

The chain combines TRBV3-1 with TRBJ1-6; the D is unclear. Trimming stripped 2 bases from V and 0 bases from J, with 8 bases between. Germline CDR1 and CDR2: LGHDT and YNNKEL (reference sequence). This CDR3 has 16 amino acids. DNA for the CDR3: TGTGCCAGCAGCCAACGGCTGAGCTCCTATAATTCACCCCTCCACTTT. Its translation is CASSQRLSSYNSPLHF.

This clonotype was recorded a few times. V usage is TRBV7-2 and J usage is TRBJ2-5; 7 positions agree with TRBD1. This CDR3 comprises 16 residues. Per germline, CDR1 SGHTA and CDR2 FQGNSA. V was pared by 1 base and J by 5 bases, with 10 bases of the junction left unmatched. This chain's CDR3 is CASSLVGAGGWETQYF. DNA for the CDR3: TGTGCCAGCAGCTTAGTCGGGGCAGGGGGTTGGGAGACCCAGTACTTC.

This clonotype was found a few times. V and J are TRBV6-5 and TRBJ1-1, with unresolved D. The CDR3 consists of 11 residues. Looked up from germline, CDR1 is MNHEY and CDR2 is SVGAGI. The germline V and J ends were trimmed by 4 bases and 7 bases, with 7 bases remaining between them. The CDR3 DNA sequence: TGTGCCAGCAGTTGGGGAGGTGAAGCTTTCTTT. Translating gives CASSWGGEAFF.

There are a few counts of this clonotype. The chain is built from TRBV6-5 and TRBJ1-5; 11 bases are a match to TRBD1. CDR1 is MNHEY and CDR2 is SVGAGI in the germline V gene. The CDR3 contains 15 residues. Trimming took 6 bases from V and 5 from J; bases not matched to a gene: 6. The CDR3 sequence is CASSSRTGGDQPQHF. CDR3 nucleotide sequence: TGTGCCAGCAGCTCTAGGACAGGGGGCGATCAGCCCCAGCATTTT.

As to this clonotype: A much larger clone differs by one base, so this may be a read error. V usage is TRBV7-9 and J usage is TRBJ1-2; tentative D call: TRBD1 (5 bases). Germline V gives CDR1 SEHNR, CDR2 FQNEAQ (reference sequence). The CDR3 is made up of 13 amino acids. This CDR3 is CAGSFGETGGYTF. CDR3 DNA sequence: TGTGCCGGCAGCTTCGGGGAAACAGGCGGCTACACCTTC.

This clonotype was counted between two and nine times. The chain employs TRBV4-3 and TRBJ2-7; 8 bases agree with TRBD1. V lost 0 bases and J lost 3; bases outside the gene matches: 10. The CDR3 is 17 residues long. Germline V gene sequence: CDR1 LGHNA, CDR2 YSLEER. CDR3 sequence (DNA): TGCGCCAGCAGCCAAGATCCTGGGACGACAGGGGACTACGAGCAGTACTTC. Amino acid sequence: CASSQDPGTTGDYEQYF.

The gene calls are TRBV7-2 and TRBJ1-5; no clear D gene. The germline V gene encodes CDR1 SGHTA and CDR2 FQGNSA. This CDR3 is 14 amino acids long. The germline V and J ends were trimmed by 3 bases and 4 bases, with 10 bases remaining between them. The CDR3 sequence: CASSLIKGNQPQHF. The CDR3 DNA reads as TGTGCCAGCAGCTTGATCAAGGGAAATCAGCCCCAGCATTTT.

The chain joins TRBV11-2 to TRBJ1-2; tentatively, D is TRBD1 (6 bases). Germline V CDR1 and CDR2: SGHAT, FQNNGV. The CDR3 has 15 residues. Deletions cut 2 bases from V and 0 bases from J, with 10 bases between. The CDR3 loop reads CASSLNRAPNYGYTF. DNA for the CDR3: TGTGCCAGCAGCTTAAACAGGGCCCCTAACTATGGCTACACCTTC.

To note about this clonotype: The junction differs from germline at one of its ends, possibly a read error. The gene calls are TRBV12-3 or TRBV12-4 and TRBJ2-3; 10 bases are a match to TRBD2. This CDR3 has 16 amino acids. The CDR3 loop is CASSFLTSGTTDTEYF. The CDR3 DNA reads as TGTGCCAGCAGTTTTCTTACTAGCGGGACTACAGATACGGAGTATTTT.

The J gene is TRBJ1-6, the V gene TRBV20-1, with TRBD1 matching over 7 bases. This CDR3 contains 14 residues. Germline-derived CDR1 and CDR2 are DFQATT and SNEGSKA (reference sequence). Unmatched junction bases numbered 6, after V lost 5 bases and J lost 5 bases. The CDR3 DNA sequence: TGCAGTGCTGCCCCGGGACAGAATAATTCACCCCTCCACTTT. This sequence encodes CSAAPGQNNSPLHF.

This clonotype has only one observation. V gene TRBV29-1 combines with J gene TRBJ1-5, with a tentative D call TRBD1 (5 bases). CDR3 size: 13 residues. The V and J ends lost 7 bases and 5 bases respectively, with 15 bases between them. CDR1 is SQVTM and CDR2 is ANQGSEA in the germline V gene. The CDR3 protein is CSAEEGRDQPQHF. Here the CDR3 DNA reads TGCAGCGCCGAGGAGGGGAGAGATCAGCCCCAGCATTTT.

The rearrangement links TRBV20-1 to TRBJ2-5; D assignment may be TRBD1 or TRBD2 (6 bases each). TRBJ2-7 explains the end of the DNA better; the J call may be wrong. Germline V gene lookup returns CDR1 DFQATT and CDR2 SNEGSKA (reference sequence). The CDR3 length is 13 residues. In nucleotides, the CDR3 is TGCAGTGCTAACAAAGGGGGGACGGGCGAGCAGTACTTC. The encoded protein is CSANKGGTGEQYF.

In this sample, this clonotype turned up a few times. The chain combines TRBV20-1 with TRBJ2-3; 12 nucleotides align to TRBD1. The germline V gene has CDR1 DFQATT and CDR2 SNEGSKA (reference sequence). This CDR3 spans 15 amino acids. V shed 1 base and J 6 bases; nucleotides not matched to a gene: 5. The CDR3 region is CSARAWDRGPDTQYF. In DNA, the CDR3 is TGCAGTGCTAGAGCCTGGGACAGGGGGCCGGATACGCAGTATTTT.

Concerning this clonotype itself: An end of the junction does not agree with germline; a read error may underlie this. This chain uses TRBV7-8 with TRBJ2-1, with TRBD1 matching 10 bases. CDR3 length equals 15 residues. Germline-derived CDR1 and CDR2 are SGHVS and FQNEAQ. CDR3 sequence reads: CAGSSDRGVYNEQFF. The CDR3 DNA sequence: TGTGCCGGCAGCTCGGACAGGGGGGTATACAATGAGCAGTTCTTC.

The chain combines TRBV20-1 with TRBJ1-3, with D perhaps matching TRBD1 (6 bases). Germline assignment: CDR1 DFQATT and CDR2 SNEGSKA (reference sequence). Trimming took 3 bases from V and 0 from J, leaving 12 bases between them. The CDR3 has 15 residues. The CDR3 sequence: CSARGRGDSGNTIYF. The DNA for the CDR3 is TGCAGTGCTAGGGGGAGGGGGGACTCTGGAAACACCATATATTTT.

The gene calls are TRBV7-3 and TRBJ2-7; D remains unclear. Trimming removed 5 bases at V and 7 bases at J, with 12 bases between. Germline V gene data show CDR1 as SGHTA and CDR2 as FQGTGA. CDR3 size: 12 residues. The CDR3 DNA reads TGTGCCAGCAGCCCCCGCAGCTGGGAGCAGTACTTC. It is translated as CASSPRSWEQYF.

This clonotype was seen ten or more times. The CDR3 spells CASREGGGETDTQYF. CDR3 DNA: TGTGCCAGCAGGGAGGGCGGCGGGGAGACAGATACGCAGTATTTT. The chain uses TRBV6-5 and TRBJ2-3, with D tentatively TRBD2 (6 bases). This CDR3 comprises 15 residues. The germline gives CDR1 MNHEY, CDR2 SVGAGI. Trimming pared 6 bases from V and 3 bases from J, leaving 16 bases between.

The V gene is TRBV20-1, the J gene TRBJ2-5; D uncertain. In germline, CDR1 is DFQATT, CDR2 SNEGSKA (reference sequence). The CDR3 contains 12 residues. V was clipped by 5 bases and J by 2 bases, with 9 bases between them. DNA of the CDR3: TGCAGTGCTGGAACGTGGCAAGAGACCCAGTACTTC. Its protein is CSAGTWQETQYF.

CDR3: CSARDPSSSGSYNEQYF. The CDR3 DNA is TGCAGTGCTAGAGATCCTTCCTCTAGCGGGAGTTACAATGAGCAGTACTTC. The V and J genes are TRBV20-1 and TRBJ2-5; 10 bases fit TRBD2. The V segment lost 0 bases and the J segment 11 bases; nucleotides outside the gene matches: 18. This CDR3 contains 17 residues. The germline CDR1 and CDR2 sequences are DFQATT and SNEGSKA (reference sequence).